A single sample is the source of the 30 T cell receptor gamma chains below, sequenced in a study of Vδ1+ human thymocytes. Study results and limitations: In the thymus, TRG and TRD repertoires looked highly polyclonal with Gaussian CDR3 lengths.

These receptors have no identified antigens. Sequences come from RNA converted to cDNA by reverse transcription. Pooled V-gene forward primers with one constant-region reverse primer generated the CDR3 amplicons by multiplex PCR. TCRdb processed the multiplex PCR reads again with the CATT caller. The sample yields tens of thousands of gamma-chain clones, around 20% seen once. The sample consisted of Vdelta1+ gamma-delta thymocytes from the thymus. Subset: FACS-sorted CD3+ TCRalphabeta- TCRVdelta1+ TCRVdelta2- thymocytes. The receptors shown here come from a girl under three years old who had congenital heart surgery.

This clone was detected only a few times. This rearrangement joins TRGV9 to TRGJ1 or TRGJ2. The CDR3 totals 10 residues. Germline assignment: CDR1 GITISATS and CDR2 ISYDGTV (reference sequence). Losses at the gene ends were 11 bases for V and 3 bases for J; bases not matched to a gene: 4. CDR3 in DNA: TGTGCCTCCTCTTATTATAAGAAACTCTTT. Its protein is CASSYYKKLF.

As for this clone: Other DNA variants within this sample encode the same CDR3. The chain couples TRGV2 to TRGJ1 or TRGJ2. The CDR3 runs to 14 residues. The V gene end was trimmed by 0 bases and the J gene end by 6 bases; junction bases not matched to a gene: 8. CDR1 and CDR2 from the germline V gene are EGSNGY and YDSYNSKV. The DNA for the CDR3 is TGTGCCACCTGGGACGGGCCCCTCAGTTATAAGAAACTCTTT. Its translation is CATWDGPLSYKKLF.

Comment on this clone: This CDR3 is also generated by other DNA sequences in the sample. The chain uses TRGV8 and TRGJ1 or TRGJ2. V gave up 1 base and J gave up 4 bases; unmatched junction bases: 4. The CDR3 extends over 13 amino acids. Germline V lookup: CDR1 VENAVY, CDR2 YDSYNSRV. As DNA, the CDR3 is TGTGCCACCTGGGATAGCCCATATTATAAGAAACTCTTT. This codes for CATWDSPYYKKLF.

This chain uses TRGV5 with TRGJ1 or TRGJ2. J lost 11 bases, V lost 2 bases, and 3 bases had no gene match. Germline CDR1 is VINAFY and CDR2 is YDVSNSKD. The CDR3 covers 10 residues. The CDR3 reads CATWDNEKLF. The CDR3 DNA sequence: TGTGCCACCTGGGACAACGAGAAACTCTTT.

Comments on this clone: This sample also contains other DNA sequences that code for the same CDR3. V and J are TRGV5 and TRGJP2. With V trimmed by 1 base and J by 2 bases, 4 bases remained unmatched. Germline V gene data show CDR1 as VINAFY and CDR2 as YDVSNSKD. CDR3 length: 15 amino acids. The chain's CDR3 is CATWDRSSSDWIKTF. The CDR3 DNA reads TGTGCCACCTGGGACAGATCAAGTAGTGATTGGATCAAGACGTTT.

About this clone: A read error may account for a junction end that differs from germline. The chain is built from TRGV2 and TRGJ1 or TRGJ2. Germline CDR1 and CDR2: EGSNGY and YDSYNSKV. The CDR3 runs 14 residues. CDR3 sequence (DNA): TGTGCCACCTGGGGCGGGCCAAGTTATTATAAGAAACTCTTT. It yields the protein CATWGGPSYYKKLF.

In regard to this clone: One base away lies a much larger clone, so this may be a sequencing read error. Other nucleotide sequences in the sample specify the same CDR3. J is TRGJP2 and V is TRGV2. CDR1 EGSNGY and CDR2 YDSYNSKV come from the germline V gene. Unmatched junction bases numbered 5, after V lost 1 base and J lost 3 bases. The CDR3 extends over 15 amino acids. CDR3 sequence: CATWDGPGSDWIKTF. The CDR3 DNA sequence: TGTGCCACCTGGGACGGCCCGGGTAGTGATTGGATCAAGACGTTT.

This clone occurred a few times. In the same sample, other DNA sequences code for this CDR3. The chain employs TRGV4 and TRGJ1 or TRGJ2. This CDR3 region has 14 residues. The trim removed 1 base at V and 3 bases at J, leaving 6 bases unmatched. CDR1 and CDR2 from the germline V gene are EGSTGY and YDSYTSSV. The CDR3 reads CATWDGPSYYKKLF. DNA for the CDR3: TGTGCCACCTGGGATGGACCTTCTTATTATAAGAAACTCTTT.

This clone was counted a few times. The same CDR3 arises from other DNA sequences in this sample as well. The chain has TRGV9 and TRGJP. The J segment lost 4 bases and the V segment lost 3 bases, leaving 3 bases of the junction unmatched. The CDR3 spans 16 residues. Germline values: CDR1 GITISATS, CDR2 ISYDGTV (reference sequence). The DNA for the CDR3 is TGTGCCTTGTGGGAGATTCAAGAGTTGGGCAAAAAAATCAAGGTATTT. It is translated as CALWEIQELGKKIKVF.

There are a few counts of this clone. Being one base from a much bigger clone, this may be a read error. The V and J genes are TRGV2 and TRGJ1 or TRGJ2. Trimming cost V 0 bases and J 9 bases; bases outside gene matches: 5. CDR3 length equals 12 residues. CDR1 EGSNGY and CDR2 YDSYNSKV come from the germline V gene. CDR3 loop: CATWDGQCKKLF. In DNA, the CDR3 is TGTGCCACCTGGGACGGGCAATGTAAGAAACTCTTT.

A few counts support this clone. This may arise from a read error, as a much more abundant clone is one base away. At the DNA level, this CDR3 is encoded by other sequences in the same sample as well. The chain has TRGV8 and TRGJ1 or TRGJ2. Trimming took 3 bases from V and 6 from J; bases not matched to a gene: 5. CDR3 length equals 12 residues. Germline loops: CDR1 VENAVY, CDR2 YDSYNSRV. The CDR3 DNA sequence: TGTGCCACCTGGGATGCGCGTTATAAGAAACTCTTT. It codes for CATWDARYKKLF.

This clone was seen a handful of times. This chain connects TRGV8 to TRGJ1 or TRGJ2. The CDR3 covers 15 residues. With 1 base clipped from V and 0 bases from J, the junction kept 6 bases outside the gene matches. CDR1 and CDR2 from the germline V gene are VENAVY and YDSYNSRV. The CDR3 loop reads CATWDSRWNYYKKLF. The CDR3 bases are TGTGCCACCTGGGATAGCAGATGGAATTATTATAAGAAACTCTTT.

V is TRGV3 and J is TRGJ1 or TRGJ2. Germline V gene data show CDR1 as VTNTFY and CDR2 as YDVSTARD (reference sequence). CDR3 length: 15 residues. The J segment lost 3 bases and the V segment lost 0 bases, leaving 8 bases of the junction unmatched. CDR3 DNA: TGTGCCACCTGGGACAGGCCATCCATTTATTATAAGAAACTCTTT. It codes for CATWDRPSIYYKKLF.

There are a few counts of this clone. The gene calls are TRGV4 and TRGJ1 or TRGJ2. There are 13 residues in the CDR3. CDR1 is EGSTGY, CDR2 YDSYTSSV, per germline. J was trimmed by 9 bases and V by 0 bases; bases with no gene match: 8. CDR3 region: CATWDGPKRKKLF. The CDR3 DNA sequence: TGTGCCACCTGGGATGGGCCAAAACGTAAGAAACTCTTT.

This clone has only a few counts. The chain joins TRGV9 to TRGJP2. The CDR3 is 17 amino acids. Looked up from germline, CDR1 is GITISATS and CDR2 is ISYDGTV (reference sequence). V shed 2 bases and J 3 bases; nucleotides not matched to a gene: 12. The CDR3 loop reads CALWEADRWGSDWIKTF. For the CDR3, the DNA is TGTGCCTTGTGGGAGGCAGACCGCTGGGGTAGTGATTGGATCAAGACGTTT.

This clone turned up a few times. The chain uses TRGV3 and TRGJ1 or TRGJ2. CDR1 and CDR2 from the germline V gene are VTNTFY and YDVSTARD (reference sequence). V gave up 0 bases and J gave up 3 bases; unmatched junction bases: 5. The CDR3 is 14 amino acids. Here the CDR3 reads CATWDRQSYYKKLF. CDR3 coding DNA: TGTGCCACCTGGGACAGGCAAAGTTATTATAAGAAACTCTTT.

The rearrangement joins TRGV9 to TRGJ1 or TRGJ2. The CDR3 sequence is 9 residues long. The germline CDR1 and CDR2 sequences are GITISATS and ISYDGTV (reference sequence). V lost 5 bases to trimming and J lost 10 bases; unmatched junction nucleotides: 2. The CDR3 spells CALWAKKLF. The CDR3 DNA follows: TGTGCCTTGTGGGCCAAGAAACTCTTT.

This clone has only a few counts. The chain joins TRGV9 to TRGJ1 or TRGJ2. The V and J ends lost 1 base and 6 bases, in that order; junction bases with no gene match: 6. Germline V gives CDR1 GITISATS, CDR2 ISYDGTV (reference sequence). There are 13 residues in the CDR3. The CDR3 region has the DNA TGTGCCTTGTGGGAGGTACCCTCTTATAAGAAACTCTTT. Protein: CALWEVPSYKKLF.

The chain carries TRGV4 and TRGJ1 or TRGJ2. The V gene end was trimmed by 1 base and the J gene end by 5 bases; junction bases not matched to a gene: 11. Per the germline V gene, CDR1 is EGSTGY and CDR2 is YDSYTSSV. The CDR3 covers 15 residues. Written as DNA, the CDR3 is TGTGCCACCTGGGATGGCAAGGGGTTCCATTATAAGAAACTCTTT. Translation: CATWDGKGFHYKKLF.

Concerning this clone: With a much larger clone just one base away, this may be a read error. This chain connects TRGV8 to TRGJP2. The germline gives CDR1 VENAVY, CDR2 YDSYNSRV. The CDR3 length is 13 residues. In DNA form, the CDR3 reads TGTGCCACCTGGTATAGTAGTGATTGGATCAAGACGTTT. This encodes CATWYSSDWIKTF.

The rearrangement joins TRGV9 to TRGJ1 or TRGJ2. There are 14 residues in the CDR3. Trimming removed 2 bases from V and 9 bases from J; junction bases left unmatched: 13. The germline V gene has CDR1 GITISATS and CDR2 ISYDGTV (reference sequence). This CDR3 reads CALWEDFPTLKKLF. The CDR3 coding sequence is TGTGCCTTGTGGGAGGATTTCCCGACCCTTAAGAAACTCTTT.

This clone came up once. The chain carries TRGV9 and TRGJ1 or TRGJ2. CDR1 and CDR2 (germline): GITISATS, ISYDGTV (reference sequence). The CDR3 extends over 19 amino acids. Trimming at V came to 12 bases and at J to 0 bases, leaving 29 bases not matched to a gene. In DNA, the CDR3 is TGTGCCACCTGGGACGGCAGAAACAGGAGTCCATCGAATTATTATAAGAAACTCTTT. Its protein is CATWDGRNRSPSNYYKKLF.

The V call is TRGV2, the J call TRGJP2. The CDR3 totals 17 residues. V lost 3 bases to trimming and J lost 1 base; unmatched junction nucleotides: 11. Germline V gene lookup returns CDR1 EGSNGY and CDR2 YDSYNSKV. Here the CDR3 reads CATWDRPGPSSDWIKTF. Written as DNA, the CDR3 is TGTGCCACCTGGGACAGGCCTGGTCCTAGTAGTGATTGGATCAAGACGTTT.

This clone has more than one count but fewer than ten. Other DNA sequences in this specimen translate into the identical CDR3. This sequence joins TRGV8 and TRGJ1 or TRGJ2. The J segment lost 4 bases and the V segment lost 2 bases, leaving 5 bases of the junction unmatched. CDR1 and CDR2 from the germline V gene are VENAVY and YDSYNSRV. This CDR3 comprises 13 residues. CDR3 nucleotide sequence: TGTGCCACCTGGGATAAAGACTATTATAAGAAACTCTTT. Protein: CATWDKDYYKKLF.

The rearrangement joins TRGV9 to TRGJ1 or TRGJ2. Losses at the gene ends were 3 bases for V and 5 bases for J; bases not matched to a gene: 4. CDR1 is GITISATS and CDR2 is ISYDGTV in the germline V gene (reference sequence). This CDR3 spans 12 amino acids. CDR3 nucleotide sequence: TGTGCCTTGTGGGAGCCAAATTATAAGAAACTCTTT. Translating it yields CALWEPNYKKLF.

This chain links TRGV9 with TRGJP2. V was pared by 2 bases and J by 2 bases, with 5 bases of the junction left unmatched. From germline, CDR1 is GITISATS and CDR2 ISYDGTV (reference sequence). This CDR3 has 15 residues. CDR3 bases: TGTGCCTTGTGGGAGGCGATGAGTAGTGATTGGATCAAGACGTTT. It is translated as CALWEAMSSDWIKTF.

The chain joins TRGV5 to TRGJ1 or TRGJ2. This CDR3 comprises 14 residues. The V gene end was trimmed by 0 bases and the J gene end by 6 bases; junction bases not matched to a gene: 8. Germline values: CDR1 VINAFY, CDR2 YDVSNSKD. The CDR3 region has the DNA TGTGCCACCTGGGACAGGCCCTTTCGTTATAAGAAACTCTTT. This gives the protein CATWDRPFRYKKLF.

V usage is TRGV9 and J usage is TRGJ1 or TRGJ2. The CDR3 spans 12 residues. V lost 1 base and J lost 12; bases outside the gene matches: 9. CDR1 GITISATS and CDR2 ISYDGTV come from the germline V gene (reference sequence). CDR3 region: CALWEVYGSKLF. The CDR3 DNA follows: TGTGCCTTGTGGGAGGTATACGGTTCGAAACTCTTT.

This clone was seen ten or more times. This chain joins TRGV9 and TRGJ1 or TRGJ2. CDR1 and CDR2 (germline): GITISATS, ISYDGTV (reference sequence). J lost 12 bases, V lost 9 bases, and 11 bases had no gene match. This CDR3 comprises 10 residues. The CDR3 DNA follows: TGTGCCTTGCCACACCGTGGGAAACTCTTT. Translated, it gives CALPHRGKLF.

This clone was picked up a small number of times. V usage is TRGV8 and J usage is TRGJP2. V dropped 3 bases and J dropped 5; count of bases not matched to a gene: 12. This CDR3 region has 16 residues. Germline loops: CDR1 VENAVY, CDR2 YDSYNSRV. Here the CDR3 reads CATWDGPIRSDWIKTF. CDR3 nucleotide sequence: TGTGCCACCTGGGATGGCCCCATTCGCAGTGATTGGATCAAGACGTTT.